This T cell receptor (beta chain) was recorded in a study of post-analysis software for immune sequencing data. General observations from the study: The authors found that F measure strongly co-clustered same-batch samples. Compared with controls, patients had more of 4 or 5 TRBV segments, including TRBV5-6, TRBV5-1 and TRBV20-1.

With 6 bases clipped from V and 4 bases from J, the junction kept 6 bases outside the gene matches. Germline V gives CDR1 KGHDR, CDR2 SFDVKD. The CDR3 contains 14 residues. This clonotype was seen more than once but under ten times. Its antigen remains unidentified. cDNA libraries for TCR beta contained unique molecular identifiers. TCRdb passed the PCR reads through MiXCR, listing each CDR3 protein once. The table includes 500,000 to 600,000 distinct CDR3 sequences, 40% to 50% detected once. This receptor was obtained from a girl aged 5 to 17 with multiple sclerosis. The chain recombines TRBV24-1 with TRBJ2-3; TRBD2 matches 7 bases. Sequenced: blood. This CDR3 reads CATSPSGGADTQYF. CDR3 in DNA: TGTGCCACCAGTCCGTCGGGGGGAGCAGATACGCAGTATTTT.